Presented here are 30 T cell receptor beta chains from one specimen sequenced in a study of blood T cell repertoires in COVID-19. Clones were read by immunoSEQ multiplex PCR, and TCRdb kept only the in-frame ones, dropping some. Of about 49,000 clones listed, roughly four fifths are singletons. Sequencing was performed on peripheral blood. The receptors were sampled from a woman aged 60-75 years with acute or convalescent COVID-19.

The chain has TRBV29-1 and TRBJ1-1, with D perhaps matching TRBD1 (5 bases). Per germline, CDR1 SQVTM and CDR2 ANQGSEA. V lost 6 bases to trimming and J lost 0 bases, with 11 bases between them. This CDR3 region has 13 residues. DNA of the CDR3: TGCAGCGTCGGGGGTCAATTGAACACTGAAGCTTTCTTT. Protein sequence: CSVGGQLNTEAFF.

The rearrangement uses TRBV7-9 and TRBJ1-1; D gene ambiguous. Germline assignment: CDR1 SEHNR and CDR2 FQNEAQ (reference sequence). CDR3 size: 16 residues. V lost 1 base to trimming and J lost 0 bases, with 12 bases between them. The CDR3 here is CASSLDLADMNTEAFF. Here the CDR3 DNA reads TGTGCCAGCAGCTTAGATCTGGCAGATATGAACACTGAAGCTTTCTTT.

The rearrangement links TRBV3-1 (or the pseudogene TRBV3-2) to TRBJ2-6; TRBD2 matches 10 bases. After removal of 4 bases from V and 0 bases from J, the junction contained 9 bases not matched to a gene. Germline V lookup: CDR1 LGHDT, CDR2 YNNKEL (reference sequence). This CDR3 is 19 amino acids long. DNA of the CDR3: TGTGCCAGCAGCCGACCCCTAGCGGGGGCCCGCTCTGGGGCCAACGTCCTGACTTTC. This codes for CASSRPLAGARSGANVLTF.

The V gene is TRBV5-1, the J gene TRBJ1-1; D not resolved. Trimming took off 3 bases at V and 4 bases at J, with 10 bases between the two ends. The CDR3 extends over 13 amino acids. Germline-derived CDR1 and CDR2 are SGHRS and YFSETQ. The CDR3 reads CASSWQATTEAFF. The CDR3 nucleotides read TGCGCCAGCAGCTGGCAGGCGACCACTGAAGCTTTCTTT.

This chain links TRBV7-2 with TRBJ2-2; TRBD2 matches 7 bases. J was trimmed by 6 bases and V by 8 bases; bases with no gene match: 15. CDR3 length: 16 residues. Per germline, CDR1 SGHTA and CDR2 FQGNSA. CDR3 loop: CASPVGGRAYSGELFF. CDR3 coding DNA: TGTGCCAGCCCTGTTGGGGGGAGGGCCTATTCCGGGGAGCTGTTTTTT.

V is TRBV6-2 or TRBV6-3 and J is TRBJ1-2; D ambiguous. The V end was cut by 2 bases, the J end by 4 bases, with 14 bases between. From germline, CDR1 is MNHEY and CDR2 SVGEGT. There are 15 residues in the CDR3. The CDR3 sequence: CASSYTGSRSYGYTF. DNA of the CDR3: TGTGCCAGCAGTTACACCGGGAGTCGATCCTATGGCTACACCTTC.

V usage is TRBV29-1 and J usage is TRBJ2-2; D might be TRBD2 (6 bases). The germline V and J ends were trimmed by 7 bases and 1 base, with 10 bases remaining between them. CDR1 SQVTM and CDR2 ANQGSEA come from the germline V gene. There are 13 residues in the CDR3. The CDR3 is CSGRGENTGELFF. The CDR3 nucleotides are TGCAGCGGCCGCGGGGAGAACACCGGGGAGCTGTTTTTT.

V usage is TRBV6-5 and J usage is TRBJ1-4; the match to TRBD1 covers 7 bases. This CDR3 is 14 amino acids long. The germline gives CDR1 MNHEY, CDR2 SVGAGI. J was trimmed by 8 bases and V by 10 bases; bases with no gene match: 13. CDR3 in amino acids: CATVLQGLTEKLFF. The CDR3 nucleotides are TGTGCCACCGTTTTACAGGGGTTAACCGAAAAACTGTTTTTT.

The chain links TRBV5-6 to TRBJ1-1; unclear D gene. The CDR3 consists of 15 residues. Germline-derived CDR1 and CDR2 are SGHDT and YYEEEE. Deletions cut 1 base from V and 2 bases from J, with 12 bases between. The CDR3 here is CASSLTAGGNTEAFF. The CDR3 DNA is TGTGCCAGCAGCTTGACTGCAGGAGGTAACACTGAAGCTTTCTTT.

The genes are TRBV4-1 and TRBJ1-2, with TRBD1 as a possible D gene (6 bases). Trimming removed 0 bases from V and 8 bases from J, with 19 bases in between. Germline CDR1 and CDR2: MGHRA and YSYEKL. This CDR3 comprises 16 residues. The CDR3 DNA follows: TGCGCCAGCAGCCAAGAACCCGGGACACCCCTAAGCGGCTACACCTTC. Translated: CASSQEPGTPLSGYTF.

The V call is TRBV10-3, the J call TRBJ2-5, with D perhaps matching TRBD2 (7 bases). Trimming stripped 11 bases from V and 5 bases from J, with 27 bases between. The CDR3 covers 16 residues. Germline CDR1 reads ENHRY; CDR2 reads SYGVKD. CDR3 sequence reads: CASQRSGSGEGETQYF. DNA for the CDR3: TGTGCCTCCCAGCGCAGTGGATCAGGGGAGGGGGAGACCCAGTACTTC.

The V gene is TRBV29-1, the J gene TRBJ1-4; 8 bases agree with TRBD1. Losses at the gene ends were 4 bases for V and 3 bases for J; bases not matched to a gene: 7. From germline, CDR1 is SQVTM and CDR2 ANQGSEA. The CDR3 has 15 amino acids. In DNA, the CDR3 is TGCAGCGTTGGGGCCTCAGGGGGCTCTAATGAAAAACTGTTTTTT. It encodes CSVGASGGSNEKLFF.

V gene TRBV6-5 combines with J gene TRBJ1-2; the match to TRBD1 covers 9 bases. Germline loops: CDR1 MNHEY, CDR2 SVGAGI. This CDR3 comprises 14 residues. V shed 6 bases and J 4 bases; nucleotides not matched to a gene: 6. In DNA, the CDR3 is TGTGCCAGCAGGACTACGACAGGGGGCTATGGCTACACCTTC. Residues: CASRTTTGGYGYTF.

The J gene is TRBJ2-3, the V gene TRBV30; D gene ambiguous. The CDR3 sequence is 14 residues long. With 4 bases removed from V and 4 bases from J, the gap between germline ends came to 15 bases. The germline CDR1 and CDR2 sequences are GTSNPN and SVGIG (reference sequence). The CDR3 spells CAWTRLEQSDTQYF. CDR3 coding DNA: TGTGCCTGGACACGACTGGAGCAATCAGATACGCAGTATTTT.

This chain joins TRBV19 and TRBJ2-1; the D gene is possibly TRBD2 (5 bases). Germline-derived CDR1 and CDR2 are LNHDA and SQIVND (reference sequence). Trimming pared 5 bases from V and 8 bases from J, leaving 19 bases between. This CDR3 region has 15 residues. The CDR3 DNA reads TGTGCCAGTAGTGAGGGTGATAAGCTTTTGGATGAGCAGTTCTTC. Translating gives CASSEGDKLLDEQFF.

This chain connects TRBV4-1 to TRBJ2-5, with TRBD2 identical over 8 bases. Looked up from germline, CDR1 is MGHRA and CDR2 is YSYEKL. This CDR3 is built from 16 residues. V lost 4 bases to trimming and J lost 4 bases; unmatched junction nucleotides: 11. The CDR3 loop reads CASSPGALLAGETQYF. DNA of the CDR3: TGCGCCAGCAGCCCGGGGGCCCTTCTAGCGGGAGAGACCCAGTACTTC.

In nucleotides, the CDR3 is TGCGCCAGCAGCCAAGATCCAGGACAGGGTGGGGACATTCAGTACTTC. It translates to CASSQDPGQGGDIQYF. The chain employs TRBV4-1 and TRBJ2-4; 8 bases align to TRBD1. Losses at the gene ends were 0 bases for V and 8 bases for J; bases not matched to a gene: 9. The germline V gene encodes CDR1 MGHRA and CDR2 YSYEKL. CDR3 length: 16 amino acids.

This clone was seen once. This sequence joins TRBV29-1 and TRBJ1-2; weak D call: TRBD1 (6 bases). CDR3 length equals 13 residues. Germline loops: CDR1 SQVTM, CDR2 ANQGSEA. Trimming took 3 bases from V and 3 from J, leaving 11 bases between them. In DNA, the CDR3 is TGCAGCGTTGATCCAGGGGTCCACTATGGCTACACCTTC. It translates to CSVDPGVHYGYTF.

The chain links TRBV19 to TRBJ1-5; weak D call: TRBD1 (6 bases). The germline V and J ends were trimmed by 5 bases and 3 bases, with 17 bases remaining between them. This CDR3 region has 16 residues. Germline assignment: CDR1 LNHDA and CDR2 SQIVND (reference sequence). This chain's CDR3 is CASSLGQKRVNQPQHF. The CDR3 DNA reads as TGTGCCAGTAGTCTCGGACAGAAACGGGTCAATCAGCCCCAGCATTTT.

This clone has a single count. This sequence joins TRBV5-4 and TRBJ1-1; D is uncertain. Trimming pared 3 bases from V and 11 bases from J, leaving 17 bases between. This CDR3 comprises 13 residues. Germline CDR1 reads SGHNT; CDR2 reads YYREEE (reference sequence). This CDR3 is CASSSNRPGGAFF. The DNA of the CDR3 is TGTGCCAGCAGCTCGAATCGACCAGGAGGGGCTTTCTTT.

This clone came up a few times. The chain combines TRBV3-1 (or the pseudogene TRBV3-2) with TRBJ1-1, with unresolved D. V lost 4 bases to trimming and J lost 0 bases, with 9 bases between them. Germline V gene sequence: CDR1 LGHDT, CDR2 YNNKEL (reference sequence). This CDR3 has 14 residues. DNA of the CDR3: TGTGCCAGCAGCCCCCGTAACATGAACACTGAAGCTTTCTTT. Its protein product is CASSPRNMNTEAFF.

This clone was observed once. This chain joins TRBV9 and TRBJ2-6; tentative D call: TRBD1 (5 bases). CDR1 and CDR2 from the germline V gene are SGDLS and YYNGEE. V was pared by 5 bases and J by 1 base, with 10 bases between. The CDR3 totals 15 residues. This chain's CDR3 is CASRATVSGANVLTF. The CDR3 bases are TGTGCCAGCAGGGCGACAGTTTCTGGGGCCAACGTCCTGACTTTC.

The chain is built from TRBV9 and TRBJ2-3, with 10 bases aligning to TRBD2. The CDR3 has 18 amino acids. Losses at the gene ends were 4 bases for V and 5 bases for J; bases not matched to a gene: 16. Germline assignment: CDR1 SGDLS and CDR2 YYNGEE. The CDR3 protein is CASSPHGLAGGFRDTQYF. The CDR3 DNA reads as TGTGCCAGCAGCCCTCATGGGTTAGCGGGAGGTTTCAGAGATACGCAGTATTTT. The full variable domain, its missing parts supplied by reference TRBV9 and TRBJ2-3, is DSGVTQTPKHLITATGQRVTLRCSPRSGDLSVYWYQQSLDQGLQFLIQYYNGEERAKGNILERFSAQQFPDLHSELNLSSLELGDSALYFCASSPHGLAGGFRDTQYFGPGTRLTVL.

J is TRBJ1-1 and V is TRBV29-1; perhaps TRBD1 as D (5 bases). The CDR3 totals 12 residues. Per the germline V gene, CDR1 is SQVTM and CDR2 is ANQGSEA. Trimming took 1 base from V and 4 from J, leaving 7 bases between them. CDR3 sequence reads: CSVEAGGTEAFF. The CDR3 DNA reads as TGCAGCGTTGAAGCGGGGGGCACTGAAGCTTTCTTT.

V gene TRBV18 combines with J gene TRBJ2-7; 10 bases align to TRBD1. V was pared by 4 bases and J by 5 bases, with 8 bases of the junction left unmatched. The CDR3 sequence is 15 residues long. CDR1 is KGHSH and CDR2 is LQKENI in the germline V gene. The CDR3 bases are TGTGCCAGCTCACTGGCCGGGACAGGGGACGACGAGCAGTACTTC. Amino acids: CASSLAGTGDDEQYF.

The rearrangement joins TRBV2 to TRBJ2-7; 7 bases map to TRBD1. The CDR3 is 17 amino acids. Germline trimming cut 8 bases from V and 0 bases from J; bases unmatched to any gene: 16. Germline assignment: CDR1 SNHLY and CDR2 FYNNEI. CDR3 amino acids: CASLPTGMFTSSYEQYF. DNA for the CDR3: TGTGCCAGCCTACCGACAGGGATGTTCACTAGCTCCTACGAGCAGTACTTC. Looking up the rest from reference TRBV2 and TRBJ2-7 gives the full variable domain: EPEVTQTPSHQVTQMGQEVILRCVPISNHLYFYWYRQILGQKVEFLVSFYNNEISEKSEIFDDQFSVERPDGSNFTLKIRSTKLEDSAMYFCASLPTGMFTSSYEQYFGPGTRLTVT.

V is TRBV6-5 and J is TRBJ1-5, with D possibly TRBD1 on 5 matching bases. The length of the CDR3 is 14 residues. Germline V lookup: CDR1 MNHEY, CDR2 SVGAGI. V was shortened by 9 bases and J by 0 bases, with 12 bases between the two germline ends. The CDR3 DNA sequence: TGTGCCAGTAGACAGCAGTATAGCAATCAGCCCCAGCATTTT. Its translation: CASRQQYSNQPQHF.

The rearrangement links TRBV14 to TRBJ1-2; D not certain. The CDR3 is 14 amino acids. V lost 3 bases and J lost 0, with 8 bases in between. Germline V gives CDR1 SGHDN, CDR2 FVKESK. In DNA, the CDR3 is TGTGCCAGCAGCCAGGCCGTCCCTAACTATGGCTACACCTTC. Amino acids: CASSQAVPNYGYTF. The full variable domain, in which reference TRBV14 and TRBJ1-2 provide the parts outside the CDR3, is EAGVTQFPSHSVIEKGQTVTLRCDPISGHDNLYWYRRVMGKEIKFLLHFVKESKQDESGMPNNRFLAERTGGTYSTLKVQPAELEDSGVYFCASSQAVPNYGYTFGSGTRLTVV.

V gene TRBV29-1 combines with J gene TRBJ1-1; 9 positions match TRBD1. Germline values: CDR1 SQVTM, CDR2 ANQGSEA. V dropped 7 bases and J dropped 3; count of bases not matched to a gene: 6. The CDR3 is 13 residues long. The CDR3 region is CSGRTGVDTEAFF. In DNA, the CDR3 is TGCAGCGGGCGGACAGGGGTTGACACTGAAGCTTTCTTT.

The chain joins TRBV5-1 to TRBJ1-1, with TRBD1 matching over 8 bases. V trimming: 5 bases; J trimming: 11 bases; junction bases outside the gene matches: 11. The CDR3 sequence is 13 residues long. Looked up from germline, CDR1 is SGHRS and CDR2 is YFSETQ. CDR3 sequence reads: CASRPDRGGGAFF. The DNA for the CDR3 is TGCGCCAGCAGGCCCGACAGGGGCGGCGGGGCTTTCTTT.